This entry describes one T cell receptor beta chain. The antigen is unknown. The assay that was used to sequence DNA from cultured CD4+ T cells was the Oncomine TCR Beta short-read assay. TCRdb re-derived calls from the PCR reads in MiXCR, one entry per CDR3 protein. The sample holds roughly 17,000 distinct CDR3 sequences, about 68% seen once. The sample comes from a study of vaccination and CD4 T cells after COVID-19. Study-wide background: The BNT162b2 or mRNA-1273 vaccine was given to participants in two doses.

J was trimmed by 2 bases and V by 5 bases; bases with no gene match: 17. Germline V lookup: CDR1 SGHRS, CDR2 YFSETQ. There are 18 residues in the CDR3. Treatment in this sample: approximately nine-day PBMC culture with coronavirus spike peptide pools or control peptides (ViraFEST assay). Once peptide pools had expanded antigen-specific T cells, ViraFEST sequenced TCRs. Sample: CD4+ T cells from blood, cultured in vitro, taken after SARS-CoV-2 vaccination. The clonotype originates from a human donor who received a COVID-19 vaccine. The chain has TRBV5-1 and TRBJ2-5; 8 positions match TRBD2. DNA of the CDR3: TGCGCCAGCAGAGATAGCGGGGTCAGAAACTCGGGGCAAGAGACCCAGTACTTC. It translates to CASRDSGVRNSGQETQYF.